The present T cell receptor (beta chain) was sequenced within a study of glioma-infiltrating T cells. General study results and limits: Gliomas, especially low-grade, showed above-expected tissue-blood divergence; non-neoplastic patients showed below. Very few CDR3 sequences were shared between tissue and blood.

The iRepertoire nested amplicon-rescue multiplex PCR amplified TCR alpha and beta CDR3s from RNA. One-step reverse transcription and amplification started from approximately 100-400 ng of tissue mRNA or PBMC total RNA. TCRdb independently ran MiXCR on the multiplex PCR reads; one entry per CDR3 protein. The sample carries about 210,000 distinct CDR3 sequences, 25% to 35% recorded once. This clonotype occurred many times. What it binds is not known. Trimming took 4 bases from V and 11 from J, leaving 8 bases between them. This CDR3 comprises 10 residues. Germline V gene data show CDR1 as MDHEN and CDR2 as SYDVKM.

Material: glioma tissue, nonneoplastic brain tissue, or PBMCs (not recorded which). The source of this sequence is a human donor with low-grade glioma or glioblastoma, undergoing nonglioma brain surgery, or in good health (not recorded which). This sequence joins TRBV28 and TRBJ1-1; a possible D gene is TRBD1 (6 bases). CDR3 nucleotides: TGTGCCAGCAGTTACGGACAGGCTTTCTTT. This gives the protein CASSYGQAFF.